These T cell receptor beta chains were read from a single sample in a study of cytomegalovirus exposure and HLA in healthy donors. Data came from immunoSEQ multiplex PCR; TCRdb stores just in-frame clones and leaves some out. The repertoire includes roughly 120,000 clones, around 77% of them detected once, and more than 15% sits in the top ten. Sample: PBMCs. The receptors shown here come from a man aged 45-65 years in good health and CMV-seropositive. CDR3s include the opening cysteine and the closing phenylalanine or tryptophan. Each record gives: D gene, CDR3 length, J gene, V gene, CDR3 DNA, CDR3 protein. D genes are given only for firm matches.

d_call: -
cdr3_length: 14
j_call: TRBJ2-2
v_call: TRBV7-9
cdr3_nt: TGTGCCAGCAGCCTCATCGAGGCCGGCGGGGAGCTGTTTTTT
cdr3_aa: CASSLIEAGGELFF

d_call: TRBD1
cdr3_length: 15
j_call: TRBJ1-4
v_call: TRBV18
cdr3_nt: TGTGCCAGCTCTCGAACGACAGGGTGGGATGAAAAACTGTTTTTT
cdr3_aa: CASSRTTGWDEKLFF

d_call: TRBD1
cdr3_length: 16
j_call: TRBJ1-2
v_call: TRBV11-3
cdr3_nt: TGTGCCAGCAGCCCCCCCGGACAGGGGCGCAACTATGGCTACACCTTC
cdr3_aa: CASSPPGQGRNYGYTF

d_call: -
cdr3_length: 13
j_call: TRBJ1-4
v_call: TRBV18
cdr3_nt: TGTGCCAGCTCCCCCGGTTCGAATGAAAAACTGTTTTTT
cdr3_aa: CASSPGSNEKLFF

d_call: TRBD2
cdr3_length: 13
j_call: TRBJ2-5
v_call: TRBV5-1
cdr3_nt: TGCGCCAGCAGCGCGGGGGGCGAAGAGACCCAGTACTTC
cdr3_aa: CASSAGGEETQYF

d_call: -
cdr3_length: 16
j_call: TRBJ2-7
v_call: TRBV14
cdr3_nt: TGTGCCAGCAGCCAAGGAATAAAGGCAGGGGCCTACGAGCAGTACTTC
cdr3_aa: CASSQGIKAGAYEQYF

d_call: -
cdr3_length: 12
j_call: TRBJ2-7
v_call: TRBV5-4
cdr3_nt: TGTGCCAGCAGATCTGGGGGGGCCGAGCAGTACTTC
cdr3_aa: CASRSGGAEQYF

d_call: TRBD1
cdr3_length: 18
j_call: TRBJ1-2
v_call: TRBV4-1
cdr3_nt: TGCGCCAGCAGCCAAGCTATAACAGGGGCCAGGGGTGGCTATGGCTACACCTTC
cdr3_aa: CASSQAITGARGGYGYTF

d_call: -
cdr3_length: 16
j_call: TRBJ1-3
v_call: TRBV4-3
cdr3_nt: TGCGCCAGCAGCCAAGATTTACGCAGCTCTGGAAACACCATATATTTT
cdr3_aa: CASSQDLRSSGNTIYF

d_call: TRBD1
cdr3_length: 14
j_call: TRBJ2-5
v_call: TRBV4-1
cdr3_nt: TGCGCCAGCAGCCCTTGGGACAGCCAAGAGACCCAGTACTTC
cdr3_aa: CASSPWDSQETQYF

d_call: -
cdr3_length: 14
j_call: TRBJ1-1
v_call: TRBV5-5
cdr3_nt: TGTGCCAGCAGCTTGGACGGAGGGGTCACTGAAGCTTTCTTT
cdr3_aa: CASSLDGGVTEAFF

d_call: -
cdr3_length: 13
j_call: TRBJ1-5
v_call: TRBV19
cdr3_nt: TGTGCCAGTAGTTTTCTGAGGGGGCAGCCCCAGCATTTT
cdr3_aa: CASSFLRGQPQHF

d_call: TRBD1
cdr3_length: 14
j_call: TRBJ2-5
v_call: TRBV6-5
cdr3_nt: TGTGCCAGCAGTTATCCAGGACAGGGAGAGACCCAGTACTTC
cdr3_aa: CASSYPGQGETQYF

d_call: TRBD1
cdr3_length: 15
j_call: TRBJ1-1
v_call: TRBV5-1
cdr3_nt: TGCGCCAGCAGTACCCGACAGGGGCGTGGGGCTGAAGCTTTCTTT
cdr3_aa: CASSTRQGRGAEAFF

d_call: -
cdr3_length: 14
j_call: TRBJ2-5
v_call: TRBV11-2
cdr3_nt: TGTGCCAGCAGCTCCGGGCCGGGCCGGGGGACCCAGTACTTC
cdr3_aa: CASSSGPGRGTQYF

d_call: -
cdr3_length: 12
j_call: TRBJ2-7
v_call: TRBV7-9
cdr3_nt: TGTGCCAGCAGCTCAACAGTAGACGAGCAGTACTTC
cdr3_aa: CASSSTVDEQYF

d_call: TRBD1
cdr3_length: 15
j_call: TRBJ2-3
v_call: TRBV6-6
cdr3_nt: TGTGCCAGCCGAAAAGGACAGGGGACCACAGATACGCAGTATTTT
cdr3_aa: CASRKGQGTTDTQYF

d_call: -
cdr3_length: 18
j_call: TRBJ2-7
v_call: TRBV23-1
cdr3_nt: TGCGCCAGCAGTCGGTTTTGGAGGAGGAACTTTGGTTACTACGAGCAGTACTTC
cdr3_aa: CASSRFWRRNFGYYEQYF

d_call: TRBD1
cdr3_length: 15
j_call: TRBJ2-2
v_call: TRBV6-4
cdr3_nt: TGTGCCAGCAGCCCCGGGACAGGCCACACCGGGGAGCTGTTTTTT
cdr3_aa: CASSPGTGHTGELFF